This T cell receptor beta chain was captured in a study of blood T cells in healthy people across ages. Study at large: Using template switching, researchers captured about one barcoded beta molecule for each two T cells.

Primers used in a second PCR of roughly 6 to 12 cycles were a sample-barcoded 5' primer and a J-beta primer mix. TCRdb re-called the 5' RACE reads with MiXCR, one entry per CDR3 protein. The data contain about 800,000 distinct CDR3 sequences, more than 45% of them singletons. Sequenced material: blood. The clonotype comes from a man aged 25-45 years in good health.

The CDR3 region has the DNA TGTGCCAGCAGTGAAGGGTGGGGCTACGAGCAGTACTTC. It encodes CASSEGWGYEQYF. V is TRBV2 and J is TRBJ2-7; unclear D gene. The CDR3 runs 13 residues. The germline V and J ends were trimmed by 1 base and 3 bases, with 7 bases remaining between them. Germline values: CDR1 SNHLY, CDR2 FYNNEI.